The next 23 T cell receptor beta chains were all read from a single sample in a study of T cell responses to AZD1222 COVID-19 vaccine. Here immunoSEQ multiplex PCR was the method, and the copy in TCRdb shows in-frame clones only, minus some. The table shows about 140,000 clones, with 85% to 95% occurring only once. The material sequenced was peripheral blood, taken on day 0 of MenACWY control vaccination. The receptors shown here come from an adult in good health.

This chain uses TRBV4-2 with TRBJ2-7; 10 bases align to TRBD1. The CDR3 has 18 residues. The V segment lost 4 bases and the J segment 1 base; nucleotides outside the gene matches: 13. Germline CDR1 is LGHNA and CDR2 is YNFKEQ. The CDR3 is CASSLGGQGKHFSYEQYF. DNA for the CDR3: TGTGCCAGCAGCCTAGGGGGACAGGGGAAGCACTTTTCCTACGAGCAGTACTTC.

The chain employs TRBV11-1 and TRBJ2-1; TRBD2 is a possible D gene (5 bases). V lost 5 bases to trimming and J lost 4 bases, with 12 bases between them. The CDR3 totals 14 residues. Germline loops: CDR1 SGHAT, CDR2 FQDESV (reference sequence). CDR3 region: CASSPRTGYNEQFF. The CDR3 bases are TGTGCCAGCAGCCCCCGGACTGGGTACAATGAGCAGTTCTTC.

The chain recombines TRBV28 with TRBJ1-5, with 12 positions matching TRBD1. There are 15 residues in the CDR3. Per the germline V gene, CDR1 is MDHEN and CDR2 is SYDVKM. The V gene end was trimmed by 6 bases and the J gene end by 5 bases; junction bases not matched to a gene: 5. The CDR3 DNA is TGTGCCAGCAGACAGGGACAGGGGGCTCATCAGCCCCAGCATTTT. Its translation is CASRQGQGAHQPQHF.

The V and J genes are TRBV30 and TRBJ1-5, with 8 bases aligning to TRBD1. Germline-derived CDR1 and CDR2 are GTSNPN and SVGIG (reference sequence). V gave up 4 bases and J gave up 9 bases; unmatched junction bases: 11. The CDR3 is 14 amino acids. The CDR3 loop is CAWKPPDRVGPQHF. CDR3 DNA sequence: TGTGCCTGGAAGCCCCCGGACAGGGTAGGGCCCCAGCATTTT.

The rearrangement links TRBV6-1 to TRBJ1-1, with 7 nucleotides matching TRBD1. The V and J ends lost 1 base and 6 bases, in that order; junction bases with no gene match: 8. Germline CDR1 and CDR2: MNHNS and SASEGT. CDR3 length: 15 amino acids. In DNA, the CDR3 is TGTGCCAGCAGTGAAGAGGTCGAGGGGGCATCTGAAGCTTTCTTT. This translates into CASSEEVEGASEAFF.

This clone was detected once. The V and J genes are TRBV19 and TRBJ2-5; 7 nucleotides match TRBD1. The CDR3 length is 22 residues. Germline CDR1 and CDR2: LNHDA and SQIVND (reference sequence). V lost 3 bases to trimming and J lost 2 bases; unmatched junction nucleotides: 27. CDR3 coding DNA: TGTGCCAGTAGTATTAGACAGGGTGCGCTCCTAGGGTTGATGGCTTCACAAGAGACCCAGTACTTC. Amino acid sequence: CASSIRQGALLGLMASQETQYF.

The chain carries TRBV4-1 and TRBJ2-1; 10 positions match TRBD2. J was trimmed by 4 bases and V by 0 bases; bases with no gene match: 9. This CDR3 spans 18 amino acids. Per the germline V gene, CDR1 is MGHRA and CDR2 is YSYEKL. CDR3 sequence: CASSQDFRLAGVYNEQFF. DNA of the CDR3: TGCGCCAGCAGCCAAGATTTTAGGCTAGCGGGGGTATACAATGAGCAGTTCTTC.

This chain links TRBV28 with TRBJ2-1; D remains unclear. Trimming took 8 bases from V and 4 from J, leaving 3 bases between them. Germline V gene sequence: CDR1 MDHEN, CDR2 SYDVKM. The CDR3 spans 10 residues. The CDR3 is CASGYNEQFF. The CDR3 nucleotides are TGTGCCAGCGGGTACAATGAGCAGTTCTTC. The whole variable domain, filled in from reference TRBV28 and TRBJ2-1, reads DVKVTQSSRYLVKRTGEKVFLECVQDMDHENMFWYRQDPGLGLRLIYFSYDVKMKEKGDIPEGYSVSREKKERFSLILESASTNQTSMYLCASGYNEQFFGPGTRLTVL.

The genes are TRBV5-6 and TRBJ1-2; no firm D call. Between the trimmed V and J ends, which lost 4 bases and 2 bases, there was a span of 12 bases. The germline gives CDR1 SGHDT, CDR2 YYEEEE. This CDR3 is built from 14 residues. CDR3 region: CASSPGPANYGYTF. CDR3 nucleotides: TGTGCCAGCAGCCCCGGTCCCGCCAACTATGGCTACACCTTC.

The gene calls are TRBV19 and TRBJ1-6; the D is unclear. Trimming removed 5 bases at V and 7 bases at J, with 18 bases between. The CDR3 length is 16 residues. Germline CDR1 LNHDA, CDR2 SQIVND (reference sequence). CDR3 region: CASSERSPSSNSPLHF. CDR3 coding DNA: TGTGCCAGTAGTGAGAGGAGCCCCTCGTCAAATTCACCCCTCCACTTT.

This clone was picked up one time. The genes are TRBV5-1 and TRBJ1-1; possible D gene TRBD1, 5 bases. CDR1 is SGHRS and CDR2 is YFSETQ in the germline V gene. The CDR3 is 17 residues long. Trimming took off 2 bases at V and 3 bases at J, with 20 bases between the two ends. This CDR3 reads CASSLGSAGGGYTEAFF. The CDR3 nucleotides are TGCGCCAGCAGCTTAGGTTCTGCGGGGGGTGGGTACACTGAAGCTTTCTTT.

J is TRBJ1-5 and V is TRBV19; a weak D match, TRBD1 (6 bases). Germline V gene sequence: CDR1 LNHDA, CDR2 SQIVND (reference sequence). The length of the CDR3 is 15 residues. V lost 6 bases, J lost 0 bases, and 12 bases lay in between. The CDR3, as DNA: TGTGCCAGTAGGGTAACAGGGAATAGCAATCAGCCCCAGCATTTT. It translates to CASRVTGNSNQPQHF.

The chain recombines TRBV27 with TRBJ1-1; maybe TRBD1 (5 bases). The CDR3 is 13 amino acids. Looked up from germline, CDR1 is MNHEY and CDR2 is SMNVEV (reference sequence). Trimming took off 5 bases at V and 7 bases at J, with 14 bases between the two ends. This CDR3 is CASSQTVFREAFF. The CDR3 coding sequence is TGTGCCAGCAGTCAGACAGTATTTCGTGAAGCTTTCTTT.

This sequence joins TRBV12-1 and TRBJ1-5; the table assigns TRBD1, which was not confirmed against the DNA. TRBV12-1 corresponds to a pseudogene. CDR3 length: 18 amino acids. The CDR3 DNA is TGTGCCAGCAGCTTAACCTCCGGGACAGGGGGCCGAAATCAGCCCCAGCATTTT. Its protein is CASSLTSGTGGRNQPQHF.

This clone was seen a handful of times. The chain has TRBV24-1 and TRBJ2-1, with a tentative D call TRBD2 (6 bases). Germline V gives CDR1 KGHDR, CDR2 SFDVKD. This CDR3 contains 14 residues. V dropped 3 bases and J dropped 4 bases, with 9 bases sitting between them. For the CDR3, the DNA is TGTGCCACCAGTGATCCGGGACTGTACAATGAGCAGTTCTTC. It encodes CATSDPGLYNEQFF.

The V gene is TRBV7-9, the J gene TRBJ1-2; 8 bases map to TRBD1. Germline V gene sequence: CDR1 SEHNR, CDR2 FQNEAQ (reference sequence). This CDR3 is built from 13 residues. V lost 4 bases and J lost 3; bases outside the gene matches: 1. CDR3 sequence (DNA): TGTGCCAGCAGCTCGGACAGGGACTATGGCTACACCTTC. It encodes CASSSDRDYGYTF.

The CDR3 coding sequence is TGTGCCAGCTCACTAACAGGGGCCCGGGCGTCGAGTCCCCAGAACACTGAAGCTTTCTTT. It yields the protein CASSLTGARASSPQNTEAFF. The V call is TRBV18, the J call TRBJ1-1, with 7 bases fitting TRBD1. J was trimmed by 1 base and V by 4 bases; bases with no gene match: 21. The CDR3 consists of 20 residues. The germline V gene encodes CDR1 KGHSH and CDR2 LQKENI.

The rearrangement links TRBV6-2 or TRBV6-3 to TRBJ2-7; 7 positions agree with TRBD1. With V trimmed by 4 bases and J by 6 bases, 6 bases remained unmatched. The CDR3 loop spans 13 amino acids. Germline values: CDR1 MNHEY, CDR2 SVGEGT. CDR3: CASSSLYRGEQYF. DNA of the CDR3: TGTGCCAGCAGTTCGCTCTACAGGGGCGAGCAGTACTTC.

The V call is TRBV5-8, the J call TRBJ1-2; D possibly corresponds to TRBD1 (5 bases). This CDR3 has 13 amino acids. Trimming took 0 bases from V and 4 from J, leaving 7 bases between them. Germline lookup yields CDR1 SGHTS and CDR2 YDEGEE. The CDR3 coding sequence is TGTGCCAGCAGCTTGGCCGGGACCTATGGCTACACCTTC. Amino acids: CASSLAGTYGYTF.

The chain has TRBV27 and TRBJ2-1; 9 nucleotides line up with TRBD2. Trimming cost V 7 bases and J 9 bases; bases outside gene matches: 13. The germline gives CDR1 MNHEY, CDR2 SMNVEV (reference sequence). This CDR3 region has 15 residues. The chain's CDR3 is CASTPRGSGSGEQFF. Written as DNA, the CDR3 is TGTGCCAGCACCCCTCGGGGTAGCGGGAGCGGTGAGCAGTTCTTC.

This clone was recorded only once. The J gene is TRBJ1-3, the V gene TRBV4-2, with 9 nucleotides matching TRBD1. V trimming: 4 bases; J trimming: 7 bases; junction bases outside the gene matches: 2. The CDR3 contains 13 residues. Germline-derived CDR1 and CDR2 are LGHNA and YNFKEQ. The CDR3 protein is CASSPDRGNTIYF. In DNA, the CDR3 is TGTGCCAGCAGCCCGGACAGGGGCAACACCATATATTTT.

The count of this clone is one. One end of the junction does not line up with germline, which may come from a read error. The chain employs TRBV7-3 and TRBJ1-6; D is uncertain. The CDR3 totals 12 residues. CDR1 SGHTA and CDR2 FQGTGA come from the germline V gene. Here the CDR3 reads CASSSYNSPLHF. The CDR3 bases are TGTGCCAGTAGCTCCTATAATTCACCCCTCCACTTT.

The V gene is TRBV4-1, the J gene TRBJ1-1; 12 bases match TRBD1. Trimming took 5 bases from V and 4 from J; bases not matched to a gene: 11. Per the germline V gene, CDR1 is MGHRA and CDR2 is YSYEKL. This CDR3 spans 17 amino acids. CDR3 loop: CASSIPGQGARGTEAFF. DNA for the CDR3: TGCGCCAGCAGCATTCCGGGACAGGGGGCTAGGGGCACTGAAGCTTTCTTT.